This paragraph reports one T cell receptor beta chain. The data derive from a study of OX40 agonist ivuxolimab in advanced cancers. Profiling relied on immunoSEQ multiplex PCR, and the TCRdb table lists in-frame clones only, not all of them. Of tens of thousands of clones in the sample, around 91% are singletons; the top ten hold around 1%. This CDR3 has 16 amino acids. Germline-derived CDR1 and CDR2 are MNHEY and SMNVEV (reference sequence). Trimming cost V 0 bases and J 5 bases; bases outside gene matches: 5. The sequenced sample was CD4+ or CD8+ T cells sorted from blood, obtained in a trial of the OX40 agonist ivuxolimab. This clonotype originated in an adult with an advanced solid tumor such as melanoma, head and neck, liver or kidney cancer. The chain joins TRBV27 to TRBJ2-2; the match to TRBD1 covers 8 bases. CDR3 region: CASSLSSGGNTGELFF. CDR3 DNA: TGTGCCAGCAGTTTATCCTCAGGGGGCAATACCGGGGAGCTGTTTTTT.